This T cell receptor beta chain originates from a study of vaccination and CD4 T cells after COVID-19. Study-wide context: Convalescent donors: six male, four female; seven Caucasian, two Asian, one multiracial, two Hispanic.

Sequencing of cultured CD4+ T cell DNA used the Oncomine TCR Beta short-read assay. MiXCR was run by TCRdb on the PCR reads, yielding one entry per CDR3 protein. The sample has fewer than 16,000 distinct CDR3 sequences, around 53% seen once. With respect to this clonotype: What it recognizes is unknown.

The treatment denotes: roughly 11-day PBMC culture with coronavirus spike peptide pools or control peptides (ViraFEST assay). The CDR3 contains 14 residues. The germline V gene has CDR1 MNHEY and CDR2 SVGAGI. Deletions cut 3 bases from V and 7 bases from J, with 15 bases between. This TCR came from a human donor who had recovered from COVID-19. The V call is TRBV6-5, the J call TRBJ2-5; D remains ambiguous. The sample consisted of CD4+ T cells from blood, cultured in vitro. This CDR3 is CASSYGSITTTQYF. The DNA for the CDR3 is TGTGCCAGCAGTTATGGGTCCATTACTACGACCCAGTACTTC.